The table lists the clone carrying this T cell receptor beta chain with a few counts. The antigen remains undetermined. The data derive from a study of CD8+ T cells in alopecia areata. Overall study context: A regimen of oral tofacitinib, 5 to 10 mg twice daily, was given to treated patients.

Researchers picked out CD4+ and CD8+ T cells from PBMCs by sorting. Whole-study findings and limits: TCR sharing was clearer in mice than between patients, perhaps partly owing to patient HLA diversity.

TCR sequencing used cDNA made by reverse transcription of extracted RNA. Measured with immunoSEQ multiplex PCR; TCRdb has only the in-frame clones, and not every one. Among 150,000 to 200,000 clones listed, approximately 56% were seen once. The CDR3 loop spans 15 amino acids. Germline V gives CDR1 SGHAT, CDR2 FQDESV (reference sequence). Trimming removed 5 bases from V and 10 bases from J; junction bases left unmatched: 13. The chain couples TRBV11-1 to TRBJ2-1; 8 nucleotides align to TRBD1. This receptor was obtained from a human donor with alopecia areata. The sample here was CD4+ T cells sorted from blood, taken at week 0. CDR3 in amino acids: CASSQGTGISVEQFF. The CDR3 coding sequence is TGTGCCAGCAGCCAGGGGACAGGAATTAGTGTCGAGCAGTTCTTC.